This record covers a single TCR beta chain. The data are from a study of blood T cell repertoires in COVID-19. Study context: There were acute and convalescent COVID-19 samples, and they came from the United States, Italy and Spain. PBMCs, B-cell-depleted T cells, or T cells provided the cDNA or gDNA that made up the material.

Original handling: The authors estimated nucleated cell counts from reference gene primer amplification. Clones were sequenced by immunoSEQ multiplex PCR, and TCRdb holds only the in-frame ones, with some missing. The D gene and trimming were derived from the DNA, and the V and J assignments and clone size from that table. The table lists around 130,000 clones, 80% to 90% of them singletons. Between the trimmed V and J ends, which lost 8 bases and 9 bases, there was a span of 11 bases. The CDR3 contains 11 residues. The chain couples TRBV12-3 or TRBV12-4 to TRBJ2-1; D uncertain. The material sequenced was peripheral blood. This receptor was obtained from a man in his 60s with active or convalescent COVID-19. CDR3 DNA sequence: TGTGCCAGCTTCGCAGGCTTTGAGCAGTTCTTC. Residues: CASFAGFEQFF.